What follows are 20 T cell receptor beta chains derived from one specimen sequenced in a study of regulatory T cells in long-lasting Graves disease. Combining iRepertoire HTBI primers with Arm-PCR of CDR3 regions, the authors built TCR beta libraries. TCRdb used MiXCR to reprocess the multiplex PCR reads, holding one entry per CDR3 protein. Here the sample spans around 500,000 distinct CDR3 sequences, more than 10% being singletons. The time point: newly diagnosed GD, antithyroid drugs for less than 3 months. Construction of the TCR library relied on RNA isolated from PBMCs. A further study also used this sample, focusing on T cells in Graves' hyperthyroidism and ophthalmopathy.

The sequenced sample was peripheral blood mononuclear cells (PBMCs), obtained at new diagnosis, from a patient treated with antithyroid drugs. The receptors originated from a woman under 40 with Graves disease.

This clonotype was picked up many times. This rearrangement joins TRBV11-2 to TRBJ1-6, with TRBD1 as a possible D gene (5 bases). Germline-derived CDR1 and CDR2 are SGHAT and FQNNGV. The CDR3 runs to 12 residues. The ends were cut back, 4 bases at V and 13 bases at J, with 11 bases in the middle. The CDR3: CASSSLGGPLHF. The CDR3 DNA follows: TGTGCCAGCAGCTCGTTGGGGGGGCCCCTCCACTTT.

This clonotype was seen a handful of times. A much larger clone lies a single base off, so this may be a read error. The chain couples TRBV6-2 or TRBV6-3 to TRBJ2-1; TRBD2 aligns across 16 bases. V lost 6 bases to trimming and J lost 6 bases; unmatched junction nucleotides: 8. This CDR3 has 17 residues. Looked up from germline, CDR1 is MNHEY and CDR2 is SVGEGT. The CDR3 reads CASRRGTSGRVLNEQFF. CDR3 nucleotide sequence: TGTGCCAGCAGACGAGGGACTAGCGGGAGGGTCCTCAATGAGCAGTTCTTC.

In the case of this clonotype: It may be a read error: a sequence one base away is much more abundant. The rearrangement joins TRBV3-1 to TRBJ2-7, with D perhaps TRBD2 (5 bases). This CDR3 comprises 15 residues. Germline V gene sequence: CDR1 LGHDT, CDR2 YNNKEL (reference sequence). The chain's CDR3 is CASSQYQDLVGERYF. The CDR3 bases are TGTGCCAGCAGCCAGTACCAGGACTTGGTCGGCGAGCGGTACTTC.

This clonotype was counted many times. The chain joins TRBV20-1 to TRBJ1-1, with a weak D call TRBD1 (6 bases). The V end was cut by 2 bases, the J end by 1 base, with 20 bases between. The CDR3 is made up of 17 amino acids. Germline CDR1 reads DFQATT; CDR2 reads SNEGSKA (reference sequence). This CDR3 reads CSARRQGTTSQNTEAFF. The CDR3, as DNA: TGCAGTGCTAGACGTCAGGGGACCACCAGTCAGAACACTGAAGCTTTCTTT.

This clonotype was seen a few times. The chain is built from TRBV7-2 and TRBJ2-1, with TRBD2 matching over 12 bases. V gave up 1 base and J gave up 8 bases; unmatched junction bases: 6. CDR3 length equals 16 residues. CDR1 and CDR2 from the germline V gene are SGHTA and FQGNSA. In DNA, the CDR3 is TGTGCCAGCAGCTTAGAACTAGCGGGGGGAGGCGATGAGCAGTTCTTC. This gives the protein CASSLELAGGGDEQFF.

The chain has TRBV3-1 and TRBJ2-7; TRBD1 or TRBD2 may be the D gene (5 bases each). Germline CDR1 reads LGHDT; CDR2 reads YNNKEL (reference sequence). The V end lost 5 bases, the J end lost 2 bases, and 19 bases lay between the germline ends. CDR3 length: 16 residues. CDR3 nucleotide sequence: TGTGCCAGCAGCGGAGAGTGGGGGAGAGGGACCTACGAGCAGTACTTC. Translating gives CASSGEWGRGTYEQYF.

This clonotype was counted ten times or more. The V call is TRBV9, the J call TRBJ2-1; TRBD1 matches 11 bases. The CDR3 spans 15 residues. Germline values: CDR1 SGDLS, CDR2 YYNGEE. With 5 bases clipped from V and 3 bases from J, the junction kept 4 bases outside the gene matches. This CDR3 is CASSWGQGGYNEQFF. In DNA, the CDR3 is TGTGCCAGCAGTTGGGGACAGGGGGGCTACAATGAGCAGTTCTTC. The full variable domain, with the rest looked up from reference TRBV9 and TRBJ2-1, is DSGVTQTPKHLITATGQRVTLRCSPRSGDLSVYWYQQSLDQGLQFLIQYYNGEERAKGNILERFSAQQFPDLHSELNLSSLELGDSALYFCASSWGQGGYNEQFFGPGTRLTVL.

This clonotype appeared a few times. The chain combines TRBV20-1 with TRBJ1-4; D not certain. Trimming left V 0 bases short and J 5 bases short, with 13 bases between. Germline V gives CDR1 DFQATT, CDR2 SNEGSKA (reference sequence). The CDR3 covers 15 residues. The CDR3: CSARDPASGNEKLFF. CDR3 bases: TGCAGTGCTAGAGATCCCGCCTCGGGCAATGAAAAACTGTTTTTT.

Ten or more counts support this clonotype. The gene calls are TRBV20-1 and TRBJ2-7; 7 positions match TRBD1. Germline V lookup: CDR1 DFQATT, CDR2 SNEGSKA (reference sequence). This CDR3 comprises 13 residues. V shed 5 bases and J 0 bases; nucleotides not matched to a gene: 4. The CDR3 DNA is TGCAGTGCTCCCCGGGACAGCTCCTACGAGCAGTACTTC. It translates to CSAPRDSSYEQYF.

In its sample, this clonotype was seen many times. Its ends do not fully match the called genes, so a read error is possible. The rearrangement joins TRBV7-9 to TRBJ2-7; weak D call: TRBD2 (5 bases). The CDR3 has 16 amino acids. Looked up from germline, CDR1 is SEHNR and CDR2 is FQNEAQ (reference sequence). In DNA form, the CDR3 reads TGTGCCAGCAGCCTAGCCCCCATCGGGGTCTCCTACGAGCAGTACTTC. Amino acids: CASSLAPIGVSYEQYF.

This clonotype came up a few times. This chain uses TRBV9 with TRBJ1-2, with D maybe TRBD1 (6 bases). Germline V lookup: CDR1 SGDLS, CDR2 YYNGEE. CDR3 length: 14 residues. Trimming removed 4 bases from V and 8 bases from J, with 18 bases in between. The CDR3 region has the DNA TGTGCCAGCAGCCCCGACAGGAATCCGCGGGGCTACACCTTC. Its translation is CASSPDRNPRGYTF.

This clonotype came up many times. The chain employs TRBV12-3 or TRBV12-4 and TRBJ1-1; possible D gene TRBD1, 5 bases. Trimming cost V 5 bases and J 5 bases, with 15 bases left between them. The length of the CDR3 is 14 residues. Here the CDR3 reads CASSQNWGFTEAFF. For the CDR3, the DNA is TGTGCCAGCAGTCAAAACTGGGGGTTTACTGAAGCTTTCTTT.

V and J are TRBV20-1 and TRBJ2-2, with 7 bases matching TRBD2. V lost 2 bases to trimming and J lost 4 bases; unmatched junction nucleotides: 10. Germline loops: CDR1 DFQATT, CDR2 SNEGSKA (reference sequence). The CDR3 sequence is 16 residues long. CDR3 residues: CSARSSAGVITGELFF. DNA for the CDR3: TGCAGTGCTAGAAGCTCGGCGGGAGTAATCACCGGGGAGCTGTTTTTT.

This clonotype was found many times. The rearrangement uses TRBV27 and TRBJ2-3; TRBD2 matches at 8 bases. V was clipped by 0 bases and J by 8 bases; unmatched bases: 7. Germline CDR1 reads MNHEY; CDR2 reads SMNVEV (reference sequence). This CDR3 comprises 15 residues. CDR3 in amino acids: CASSLSSGIGGTQYF. Here the CDR3 DNA reads TGTGCCAGCAGTTTATCTAGCGGGATCGGGGGTACGCAGTATTTT.

This clonotype was picked up many times. V and J are TRBV11-2 and TRBJ2-7, with 8 nucleotides matching TRBD2. V lost 1 base and J lost 4; bases outside the gene matches: 9. Germline V gene lookup returns CDR1 SGHAT and CDR2 FQNNGV. This CDR3 region has 16 residues. The CDR3 sequence: CASSLGAATSVYEQYF. CDR3 sequence (DNA): TGTGCCAGCAGCTTAGGGGCCGCGACTAGCGTTTACGAGCAGTACTTC.

This clonotype was recorded at least ten times. In DNA form, the CDR3 reads TGTGCCAGCAGTTCCCCAGGGGGGAAGGACACTGAAGCTTTCTTT. This translates into CASSSPGGKDTEAFF. The chain carries TRBV28 and TRBJ1-1; 7 bases are a match to TRBD1. Germline values: CDR1 MDHEN, CDR2 SYDVKM. The J segment lost 3 bases and the V segment lost 4 bases, leaving 8 bases of the junction unmatched. This CDR3 is built from 15 residues.

This clonotype was counted at least ten times. The J gene is TRBJ2-3, the V gene TRBV3-1; the D gene is possibly TRBD2 (6 bases). V dropped 0 bases and J dropped 6 bases, with 13 bases sitting between them. CDR3 length equals 15 residues. The germline gives CDR1 LGHDT, CDR2 YNNKEL (reference sequence). This CDR3 is CASSQDKIAADTQYF. Here the CDR3 DNA reads TGTGCCAGCAGCCAAGATAAGATAGCGGCCGATACGCAGTATTTT.

V usage is TRBV24-1 and J usage is TRBJ2-3, with D hard to call. The CDR3 consists of 14 residues. V was shortened by 1 base and J by 2 bases, with 6 bases between the two germline ends. CDR1 and CDR2 (germline): KGHDR, SFDVKD. CDR3 protein: CATSDLVSTDTQYF. CDR3 nucleotides: TGTGCCACCAGTGATTTAGTTTCCACAGATACGCAGTATTTT.

The chain links TRBV6-1 to TRBJ1-4; no definite D call. CDR1 is MNHNS and CDR2 is SASEGT in the germline V gene. V was trimmed by 6 bases and J by 6 bases, leaving 8 bases between them. The CDR3 loop spans 12 amino acids. CDR3 residues: CASSPRDEKLFF. CDR3 bases: TGTGCCAGCAGCCCCCGGGATGAAAAACTGTTTTTT.

The sample holds many counts of this clonotype. V usage is TRBV5-1 and J usage is TRBJ2-1; 13 bases agree with TRBD2. The CDR3 loop spans 15 amino acids. Trimming cost V 4 bases and J 7 bases; bases outside gene matches: 5. Germline CDR1 and CDR2: SGHRS and YFSETQ. The CDR3 coding sequence is TGCGCCAGCAGCCCGGGACTAGCGGGAAATAATGAGCAGTTCTTC. Translation gives CASSPGLAGNNEQFF.